This T cell receptor beta chain stems from a study of T cells after yellow fever vaccination. The junction had 12 bases not matched to a gene; V was cut back by 5 bases and J by 2 bases. The CDR3 is 17 residues long. Germline CDR1 reads SGHVS; CDR2 reads FQNEAQ. Making TCR cDNA involved 5'RACE template switching, which added UMIs and a universal primer site. TCRdb passed the 5' RACE reads through MiXCR, listing each CDR3 protein once. The table includes 300,000 to 450,000 distinct CDR3 sequences, around 8.1% detected once. General study points: Abundant clonotypes from the bulk population could have been carried over as contaminants into FACS-sorted repertoires.

Details on this clonotype: Its antigen is unknown.

V and J are TRBV7-8 and TRBJ2-3; 8 bases line up with TRBD2. The clonotype was recovered from a man between 18 and 35 years old who received the YFV17D yellow fever vaccine. The sequenced sample was PBMCs, obtained about 49 days after the first yellow fever vaccination. This CDR3 is CASSPSSGYVTTDTQYF. DNA of the CDR3: TGTGCCAGCAGCCCGTCTAGCGGGTATGTCACCACAGATACGCAGTATTTT.